This TCR beta chain was sequenced during a study of human T cells and chemical hapten exposure. Study-level findings and limits: TCRs whose frequency exceeded 1 in 1000 remained the same following DPC sensitization.

This clonotype was seen ten or more times. The antigen is not known. Time point denoted: healthy volunteer bleed at 2 weeks. Total RNA came from unfractionated whole blood. The library tagged each cDNA molecule with unique molecular identifiers. In the original processing: A per-sample median of roughly 96,000 TCRs was observed, with counts ranging from about 23,224 to 690,600. TCRdb re-derived calls from the RACE reads in MiXCR, one entry per CDR3 protein. The V and J calls, along with clone size, are taken from TCRdb and not from the paper's own processing. The sample consists of approximately 90,000 distinct CDR3 sequences, about 10% of them appearing once. Deletions cut 4 bases from V and 2 bases from J, with 10 bases between. The CDR3 totals 15 residues. Per the germline V gene, CDR1 is SGDLS and CDR2 is YYNGEE.

The sample consisted of whole blood. V is TRBV9 and J is TRBJ2-6; no definite D call. The clonotype originates from a female donor in good health. Some clones in this sample may be carry-over from other donors' samples. DNA of the CDR3: TGTGCCAGCAGCACACAACGAACTGGGGCCAACGTCCTGACTTTC. Its protein product is CASSTQRTGANVLTF.